The next 21 T cell receptor beta chains were all read from a single sample in a study of T cells in Graves' hyperthyroidism and ophthalmopathy. TCR beta CDR3 region amplification was performed from RNA transcripts. First-round RT-PCR with HTBI primers amplified the TCR CDR3 region. TCRdb re-analysed the multiplex PCR reads in MiXCR, keeping a single row per CDR3 protein. The data contain around 520,000 distinct CDR3 sequences, approximately 15% of them seen just once; the ten biggest clones take up about 15%. The specimen sequenced was blood. Receptor source: a woman between 40 and 50 years old with Graves' hyperthyroidism.

The rearrangement uses TRBV6-1 and TRBJ2-3, with 12 nucleotides matching TRBD2. Germline V gene data show CDR1 as MNHNS and CDR2 as SASEGT. V shed 0 bases, J shed 8 bases, and the junction held 3 bases outside the gene matches. This CDR3 comprises 15 residues. In DNA, the CDR3 is TGTGCCAGCAGTGAAGCGACTAGCGGGAGTGGTACGCAGTATTTT. Encoded protein: CASSEATSGSGTQYF.

The chain has TRBV6-1 and TRBJ2-3; TRBD2 matches at 8 bases. V shed 9 bases and J 2 bases; nucleotides not matched to a gene: 4. The CDR3 is 13 amino acids. Germline V gives CDR1 MNHNS, CDR2 SASEGT. In DNA form, the CDR3 reads TGTGCCAGTAAGCGGGGGTACACAGATACGCAGTATTTT. It is translated as CASKRGYTDTQYF.

This clonotype has only a few counts. V usage is TRBV4-1 and J usage is TRBJ2-5, with a tentative D call TRBD1 (6 bases). This CDR3 comprises 15 residues. The germline V and J ends were trimmed by 1 base and 0 bases, with 9 bases remaining between them. Germline V CDR1 and CDR2: MGHRA, YSYEKL. CDR3 in DNA: TGCGCCAGCAGCCAAGGGGACACCGACCAAGAGACCCAGTACTTC. Its protein product is CASSQGDTDQETQYF.

This clonotype was found many times. This chain links TRBV7-2 with TRBJ2-7; a possible D gene is TRBD1 (6 bases). The CDR3 sequence is 15 residues long. Germline V gives CDR1 SGHTA, CDR2 FQGNSA. Trimming shortened V by 3 bases and J by 6 bases, and 18 bases separated the two germline ends. The CDR3 bases are TGTGCCAGCAGCTTCCCGAGTAGTGGGGGCGTCGAGCAGTACTTC. The encoded protein is CASSFPSSGGVEQYF.

In its sample, this clonotype was seen many times. The rearrangement uses TRBV2 and TRBJ1-3; unclear D gene. The germline V and J ends were trimmed by 4 bases and 0 bases, with 16 bases remaining between them. Germline V CDR1 and CDR2: SNHLY, FYNNEI. The CDR3 is 17 residues long. The CDR3 DNA reads TGTGCCAGCAGTGCCCGGACCTACTCCGGCTCTGGAAACACCATATATTTT. Translation: CASSARTYSGSGNTIYF.

This clonotype showed up many times. The rearrangement uses TRBV7-9 and TRBJ2-5; 9 nucleotides line up with TRBD1. Germline-derived CDR1 and CDR2 are SEHNR and FQNEAQ (reference sequence). This CDR3 region has 14 residues. V was clipped by 5 bases and J by 3 bases; unmatched bases: 4. The CDR3 nucleotides read TGTGCCAGCAGCCAGACAGGGGGAGAAGAGACCCAGTACTTC. It specifies CASSQTGGEETQYF.

The chain carries TRBV20-1 and TRBJ1-3; a possible D gene is TRBD1 (5 bases). Trimming took off 4 bases at V and 0 bases at J, with 10 bases between the two ends. There are 14 residues in the CDR3. The germline V gene has CDR1 DFQATT and CDR2 SNEGSKA (reference sequence). CDR3 residues: CSAIDSSSGNTIYF. Written as DNA, the CDR3 is TGCAGTGCTATAGACAGCAGCTCTGGAAACACCATATATTTT.

The chain combines TRBV14 with TRBJ1-1; 7 nucleotides align to TRBD1. V lost 0 bases, J lost 10 bases, and 8 bases stayed unmatched. CDR3 length: 14 residues. Germline V lookup: CDR1 SGHDN, CDR2 FVKESK. The CDR3 sequence is CASSQERSTGRAFF. The CDR3 nucleotides read TGTGCCAGCAGCCAAGAAAGATCGACAGGGAGAGCTTTCTTT.

This clonotype was detected only a few times. The chain joins TRBV27 to TRBJ1-3, with 10 bases identical to TRBD1. Germline CDR1 MNHEY, CDR2 SMNVEV (reference sequence). J was trimmed by 0 bases and V by 4 bases; bases with no gene match: 12. The CDR3 is made up of 19 amino acids. CDR3 DNA sequence: TGTGCCAGCAGTTCCGGGACAGGGGACCTTAGGTACTCTGGAAACACCATATATTTT. It encodes CASSSGTGDLRYSGNTIYF.

The V call is TRBV6-5, the J call TRBJ2-1; D possibly corresponds to TRBD1 (6 bases). The CDR3 contains 15 residues. The germline V and J ends were trimmed by 0 bases and 7 bases, with 13 bases remaining between them. Germline CDR1 is MNHEY and CDR2 is SVGAGI. CDR3 coding DNA: TGTGCCAGCAGTTACTCGAGACAGGCAAGTAATGAGCAGTTCTTC. This sequence encodes CASSYSRQASNEQFF.

The rearrangement uses TRBV7-9 and TRBJ2-1; D possibly matches TRBD1 or TRBD2 (5 bases each). Germline assignment: CDR1 SEHNR and CDR2 FQNEAQ (reference sequence). This CDR3 region has 15 residues. V lost 5 bases and J 5 bases, leaving 16 bases between the germline ends. CDR3 sequence: CASSLFRGFDNEQFF. The CDR3 bases are TGTGCCAGCAGCCTCTTCCGGGGCTTTGACAATGAGCAGTTCTTC.

The sample holds a few counts of this clonotype. This chain joins TRBV4-1 and TRBJ2-7, with D hard to call. The germline V and J ends were trimmed by 2 bases and 4 bases, with 9 bases remaining between them. CDR1 and CDR2 (germline): MGHRA, YSYEKL. The CDR3 has 13 amino acids. The CDR3: CASSQPMSYEQYF. The CDR3 DNA is TGCGCCAGCAGCCAACCGATGAGTTACGAGCAGTACTTC.

Turning to this clonotype: A much larger clone is a single base away; this may be a read error. This sequence joins TRBV2 and TRBJ1-4, with no clear D. The CDR3 consists of 14 residues. Germline lookup yields CDR1 SNHLY and CDR2 FYNNEI. The CDR3 loop is CASSLSTTNEKPFF. CDR3 nucleotides: TGTGCCAGCAGCCTGTCAACCACTAATGAAAAACCGTTTTTT.

This clonotype was found many times. The chain couples TRBV5-1 to TRBJ2-1; D possibly corresponds to TRBD2 (7 bases). Trimming pared 5 bases from V and 0 bases from J, leaving 12 bases between. The CDR3 extends over 15 amino acids. Germline V gene lookup returns CDR1 SGHRS and CDR2 YFSETQ. The CDR3 loop is CASRGGPNSYNEQFF. The CDR3 coding sequence is TGCGCCAGCAGGGGGGGGCCAAACTCCTACAATGAGCAGTTCTTC.

This clonotype was seen at least ten times. CDR3 DNA sequence: TGTGCCTGTGAAACAGGGGTTAGCAATCAGCCCCAGCATTTT. Encoded protein: CACETGVSNQPQHF. The V and J genes are TRBV30 and TRBJ1-5; 7 bases map to TRBD1. J gave up 0 bases and V 6 bases, and 5 bases lay outside the gene matches. CDR3 length: 14 amino acids. Germline V lookup: CDR1 GTSNPN, CDR2 SVGIG (reference sequence).

This clonotype was recorded at least ten times. V and J are TRBV7-8 and TRBJ1-2; TRBD1 matches at 12 bases. V gave up 5 bases and J gave up 7 bases; unmatched junction bases: 5. Looked up from germline, CDR1 is SGHVS and CDR2 is FQNEAQ. This CDR3 has 14 residues. CDR3 amino acids: CASSPGQGAVGYTF. In nucleotides, the CDR3 is TGTGCCAGCAGCCCGGGACAGGGGGCAGTTGGCTACACCTTC.

In this sample, this clonotype turned up a few times. The chain has TRBV9 and TRBJ2-3; TRBD2 agrees at 9 bases. The CDR3 consists of 16 residues. From germline, CDR1 is SGDLS and CDR2 YYNGEE. V lost 4 bases and J lost 3; bases outside the gene matches: 9. CDR3 nucleotide sequence: TGTGCCAGCAGCTTCACGGGACTAGCAGCTACAGATACGCAGTATTTT. Translated: CASSFTGLAATDTQYF.

This rearrangement joins TRBV12-3 or TRBV12-4 to TRBJ1-2; maybe TRBD1 (5 bases). The CDR3 has 17 residues. The germline V and J ends were trimmed by 6 bases and 1 base, with 21 bases remaining between them. Here the CDR3 DNA reads TGTGCCAGCAGGACGACCCCCTGGGACGCCGATAACTATGGCTACACCTTC. Translation: CASRTTPWDADNYGYTF.

The table lists this clonotype with many counts. The rearrangement joins TRBV19 to TRBJ1-1; D gene unclear. The ends were cut back, 3 bases at V and 1 base at J, with 6 bases in the middle. The CDR3 loop spans 13 amino acids. Germline values: CDR1 LNHDA, CDR2 SQIVND (reference sequence). CDR3 region: CASSIMPNTEAFF. The CDR3, as DNA: TGTGCCAGTAGTATCATGCCGAACACTGAAGCTTTCTTT.

The chain joins TRBV3-1 to TRBJ1-1, with TRBD1 matching over 7 bases. Germline assignment: CDR1 LGHDT and CDR2 YNNKEL (reference sequence). V shed 5 bases and J 0 bases; nucleotides not matched to a gene: 18. The CDR3 contains 19 residues. CDR3 in amino acids: CASSKRVSQGTLMNTEAFF. Written as DNA, the CDR3 is TGTGCCAGCAGCAAGAGGGTTTCACAGGGGACTCTTATGAACACTGAAGCTTTCTTT.

This clonotype was observed many times. The V call is TRBV3-1, the J call TRBJ1-2; the D is unclear. V was pared by 3 bases and J by 3 bases, with 5 bases between. The CDR3 contains 12 residues. Germline V gene lookup returns CDR1 LGHDT and CDR2 YNNKEL (reference sequence). The CDR3 is CASSHTDYGYTF. CDR3 nucleotides: TGTGCCAGCAGCCATACAGACTATGGCTACACCTTC. Looking up the rest from reference TRBV3-1 and TRBJ1-2 gives the full variable domain: DTAVSQTPKYLVTQMGNDKSIKCEQNLGHDTMYWYKQDSKKFLKIMFSYNNKELIINETVPNRFSPKSPDKAHLNLHINSLELGDSAVYFCASSHTDYGYTFGSGTRLTVV.